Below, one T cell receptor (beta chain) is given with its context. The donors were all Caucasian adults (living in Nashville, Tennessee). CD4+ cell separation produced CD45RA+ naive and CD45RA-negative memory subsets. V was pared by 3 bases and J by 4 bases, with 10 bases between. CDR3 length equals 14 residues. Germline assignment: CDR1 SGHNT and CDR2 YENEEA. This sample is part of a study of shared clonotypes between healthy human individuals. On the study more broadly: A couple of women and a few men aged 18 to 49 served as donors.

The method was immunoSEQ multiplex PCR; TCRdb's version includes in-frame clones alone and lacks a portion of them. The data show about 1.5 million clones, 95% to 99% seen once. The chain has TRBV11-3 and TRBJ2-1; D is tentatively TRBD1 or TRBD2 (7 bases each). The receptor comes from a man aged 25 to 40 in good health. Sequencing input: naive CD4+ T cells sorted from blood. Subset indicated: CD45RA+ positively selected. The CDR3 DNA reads TGTGCCAGCAGCTTCCAGGGGGGGTACAATGAGCAGTTCTTC. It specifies CASSFQGGYNEQFF.